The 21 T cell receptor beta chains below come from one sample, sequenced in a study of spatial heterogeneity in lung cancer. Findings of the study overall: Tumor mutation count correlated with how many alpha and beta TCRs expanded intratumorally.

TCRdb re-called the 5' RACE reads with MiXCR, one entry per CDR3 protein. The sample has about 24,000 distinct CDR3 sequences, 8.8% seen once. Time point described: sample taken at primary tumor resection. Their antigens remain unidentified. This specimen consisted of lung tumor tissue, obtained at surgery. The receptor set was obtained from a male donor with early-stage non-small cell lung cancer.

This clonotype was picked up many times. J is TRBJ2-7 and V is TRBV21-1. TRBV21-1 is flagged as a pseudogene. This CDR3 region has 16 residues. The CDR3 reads CASSKLTRNCFYEQYF. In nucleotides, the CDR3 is TGTGCCAGCAGCAAATTAACTCGGAATTGTTTCTACGAGCAGTACTTC.

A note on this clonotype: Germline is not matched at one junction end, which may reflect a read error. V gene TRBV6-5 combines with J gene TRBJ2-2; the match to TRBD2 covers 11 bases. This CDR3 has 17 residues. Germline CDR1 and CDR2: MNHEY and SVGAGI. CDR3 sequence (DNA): TGCGCCAGCAGTCGGGCCCAAAGTAGCGGGGGGGCCGGGGAGCTGTTTTTT. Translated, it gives CASSRAQSSGGAGELFF.

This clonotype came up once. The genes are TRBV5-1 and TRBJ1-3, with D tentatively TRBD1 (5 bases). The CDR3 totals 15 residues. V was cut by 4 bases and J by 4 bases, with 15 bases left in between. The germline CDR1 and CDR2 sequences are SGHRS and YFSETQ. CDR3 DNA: TGCGCCAGCAGCCCGGACGGGGGAGCGGGAAACACCATATATTTT. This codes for CASSPDGGAGNTIYF.

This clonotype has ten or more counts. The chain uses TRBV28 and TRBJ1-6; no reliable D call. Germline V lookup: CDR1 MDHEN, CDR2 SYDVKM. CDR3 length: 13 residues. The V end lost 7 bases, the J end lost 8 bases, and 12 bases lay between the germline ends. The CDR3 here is CASTPVGHSPLHF. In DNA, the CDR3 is TGTGCCAGCACCCCGGTAGGCCATTCACCCCTCCACTTT.

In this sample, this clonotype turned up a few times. The CDR3 reads CASSYSTKSMGDTQYF. Here the CDR3 DNA reads TGTGCCAGCAGTTACTCGACAAAAAGTATGGGAGATACGCAGTATTTT. This chain connects TRBV6-2 or TRBV6-3 to TRBJ2-3; D gene uncertain. Trimming took off 0 bases at V and 5 bases at J, with 15 bases between the two ends. The CDR3 has 16 amino acids. From germline, CDR1 is MNHEY and CDR2 SVGEGT.

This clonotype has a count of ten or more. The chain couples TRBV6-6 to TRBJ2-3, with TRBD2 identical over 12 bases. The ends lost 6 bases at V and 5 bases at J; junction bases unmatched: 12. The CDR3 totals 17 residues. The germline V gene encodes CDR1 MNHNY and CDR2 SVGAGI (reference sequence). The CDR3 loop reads CASSRNLAGGPGDTQYF. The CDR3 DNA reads TGTGCCAGCAGCCGAAACCTAGCGGGAGGGCCTGGAGATACGCAGTATTTT.

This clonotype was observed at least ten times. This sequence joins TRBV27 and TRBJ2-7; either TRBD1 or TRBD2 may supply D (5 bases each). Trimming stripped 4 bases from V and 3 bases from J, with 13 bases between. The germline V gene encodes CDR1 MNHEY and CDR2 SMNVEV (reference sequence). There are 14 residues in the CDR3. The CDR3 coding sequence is TGTGCCAGCAGTTCTGGGGGTAGAGTCTACGAGCAGTACTTC. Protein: CASSSGGRVYEQYF.

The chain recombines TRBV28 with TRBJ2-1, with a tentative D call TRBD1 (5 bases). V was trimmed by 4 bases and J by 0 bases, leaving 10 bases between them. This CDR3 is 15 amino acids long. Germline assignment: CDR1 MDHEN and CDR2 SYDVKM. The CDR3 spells CASSSDSSSYNEQFF. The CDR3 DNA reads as TGTGCCAGCAGTTCCGACAGCAGCTCCTACAATGAGCAGTTCTTC.

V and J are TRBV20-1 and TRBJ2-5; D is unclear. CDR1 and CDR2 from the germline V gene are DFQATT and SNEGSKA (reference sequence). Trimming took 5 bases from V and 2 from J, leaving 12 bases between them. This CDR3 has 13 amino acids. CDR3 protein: CSALLKGQETQYF. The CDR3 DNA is TGCAGTGCTTTGCTCAAAGGTCAAGAGACCCAGTACTTC.

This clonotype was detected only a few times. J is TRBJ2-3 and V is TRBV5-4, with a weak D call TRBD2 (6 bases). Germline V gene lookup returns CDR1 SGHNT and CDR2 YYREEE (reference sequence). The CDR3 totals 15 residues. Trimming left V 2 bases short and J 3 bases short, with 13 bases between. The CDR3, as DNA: TGTGCCAGCAGCTTCGGTCGGGGGAGGACAGATACGCAGTATTTT. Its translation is CASSFGRGRTDTQYF.

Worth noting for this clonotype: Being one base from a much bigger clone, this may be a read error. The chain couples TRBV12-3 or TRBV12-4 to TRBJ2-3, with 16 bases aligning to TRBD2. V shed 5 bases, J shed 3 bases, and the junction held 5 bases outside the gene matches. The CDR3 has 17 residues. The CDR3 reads CASSPGLAGGLTDTQYF. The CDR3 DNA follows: TGTGCCAGCAGTCCGGGACTAGCGGGGGGGCTGACAGATACGCAGTATTTT.

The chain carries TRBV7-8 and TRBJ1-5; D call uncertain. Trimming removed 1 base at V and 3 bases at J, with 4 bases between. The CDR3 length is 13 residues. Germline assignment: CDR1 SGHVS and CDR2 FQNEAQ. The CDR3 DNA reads TGTGCCAGCAGCTTAGTGGACAATCAGCCCCAGCATTTT. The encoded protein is CASSLVDNQPQHF.

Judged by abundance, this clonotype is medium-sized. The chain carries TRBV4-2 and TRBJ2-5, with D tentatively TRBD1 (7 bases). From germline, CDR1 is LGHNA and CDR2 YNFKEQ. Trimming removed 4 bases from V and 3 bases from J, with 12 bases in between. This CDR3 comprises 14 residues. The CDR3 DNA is TGTGCCAGCAGCCGACGCAGGGGGGAAGAGACCCAGTACTTC. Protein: CASSRRRGEETQYF.

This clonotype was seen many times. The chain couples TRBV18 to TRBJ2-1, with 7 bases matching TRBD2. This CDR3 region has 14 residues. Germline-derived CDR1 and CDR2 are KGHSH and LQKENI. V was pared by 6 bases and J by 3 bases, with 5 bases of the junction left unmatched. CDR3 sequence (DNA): TGTGCCAGCTCCTGGGGGGGGGACTACAATGAGCAGTTCTTC. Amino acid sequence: CASSWGGDYNEQFF.

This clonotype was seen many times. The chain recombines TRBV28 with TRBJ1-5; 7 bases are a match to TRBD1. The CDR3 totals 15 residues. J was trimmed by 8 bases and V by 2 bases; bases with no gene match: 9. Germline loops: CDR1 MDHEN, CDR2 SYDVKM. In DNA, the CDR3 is TGTGCCAGCAGTTTAAGGGGGCGTAAGTTGAAGCCCCAGCATTTT. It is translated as CASSLRGRKLKPQHF.

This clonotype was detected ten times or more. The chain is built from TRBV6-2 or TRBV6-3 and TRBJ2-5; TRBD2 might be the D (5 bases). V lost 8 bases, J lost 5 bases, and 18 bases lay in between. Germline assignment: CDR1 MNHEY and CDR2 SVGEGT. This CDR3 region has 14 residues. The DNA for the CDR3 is TGTGCCAGCGGTTTGGTCGATCGAGGGGAGACCCAGTACTTC. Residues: CASGLVDRGETQYF.

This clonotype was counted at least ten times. CDR3 region: CASSPPHRTEAFF. As DNA, the CDR3 is TGTGCCAGCAGCCCCCCCCACCGGACTGAAGCTTTCTTT. The chain joins TRBV28 to TRBJ1-1; D ambiguous. In germline, CDR1 is MDHEN, CDR2 SYDVKM. The length of the CDR3 is 13 residues. V gave up 6 bases and J gave up 5 bases, with 13 bases separating them.

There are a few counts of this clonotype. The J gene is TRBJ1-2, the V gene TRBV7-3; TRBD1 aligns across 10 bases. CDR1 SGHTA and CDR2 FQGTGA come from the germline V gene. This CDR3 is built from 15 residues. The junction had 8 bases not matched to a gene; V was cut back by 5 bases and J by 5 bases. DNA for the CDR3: TGTGCCAGCAGCCCAACCGGACAGGGGGGTTATGGCTACACCTTC. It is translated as CASSPTGQGGYGYTF.

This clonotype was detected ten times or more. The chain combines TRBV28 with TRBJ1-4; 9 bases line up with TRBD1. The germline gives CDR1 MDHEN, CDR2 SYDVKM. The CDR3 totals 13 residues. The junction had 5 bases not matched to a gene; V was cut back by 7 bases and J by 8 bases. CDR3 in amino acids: CASNRGPGEKLFF. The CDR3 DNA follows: TGTGCCAGCAACAGGGGGCCGGGAGAAAAACTGTTTTTT.

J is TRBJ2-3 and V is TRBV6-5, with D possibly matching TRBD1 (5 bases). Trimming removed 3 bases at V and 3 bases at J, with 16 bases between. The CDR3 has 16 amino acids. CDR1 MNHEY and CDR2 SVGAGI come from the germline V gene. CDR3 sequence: CASSYNHFAGTDTQYF. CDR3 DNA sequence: TGTGCCAGCAGTTATAACCACTTCGCAGGGACAGATACGCAGTATTTT.

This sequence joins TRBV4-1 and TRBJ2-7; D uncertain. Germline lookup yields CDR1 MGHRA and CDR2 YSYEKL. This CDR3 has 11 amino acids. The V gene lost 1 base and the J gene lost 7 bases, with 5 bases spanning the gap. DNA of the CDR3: TGCGCCAGCAGCCAAGGTTGGGAGCAGTACTTC. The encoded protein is CASSQGWEQYF.